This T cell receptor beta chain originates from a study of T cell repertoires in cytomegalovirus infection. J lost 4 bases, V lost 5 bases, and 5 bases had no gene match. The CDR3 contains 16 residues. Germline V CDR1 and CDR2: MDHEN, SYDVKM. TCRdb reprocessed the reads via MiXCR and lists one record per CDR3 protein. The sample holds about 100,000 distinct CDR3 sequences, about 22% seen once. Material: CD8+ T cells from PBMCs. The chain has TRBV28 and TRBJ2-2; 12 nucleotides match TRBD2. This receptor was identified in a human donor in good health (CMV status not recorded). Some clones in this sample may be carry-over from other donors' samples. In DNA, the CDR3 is TGTGCCAGCAGTCTTCTAGCGGGGGGGCCCACCGGGGAGCTGTTTTTT. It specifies CASSLLAGGPTGELFF.